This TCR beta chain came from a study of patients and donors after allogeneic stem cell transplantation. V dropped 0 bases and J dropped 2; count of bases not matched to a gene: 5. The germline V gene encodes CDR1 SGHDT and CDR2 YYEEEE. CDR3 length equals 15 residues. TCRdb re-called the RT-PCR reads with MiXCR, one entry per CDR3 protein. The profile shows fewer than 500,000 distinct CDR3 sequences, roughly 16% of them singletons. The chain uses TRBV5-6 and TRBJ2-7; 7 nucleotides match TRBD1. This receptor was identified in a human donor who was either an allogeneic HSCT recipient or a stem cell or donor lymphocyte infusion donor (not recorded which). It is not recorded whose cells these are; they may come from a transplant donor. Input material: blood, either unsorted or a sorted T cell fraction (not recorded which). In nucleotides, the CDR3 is TGTGCCAGCAGCTTGGCGGGACAGTTCACCTACGAGCAGTACTTC. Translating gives CASSLAGQFTYEQYF.